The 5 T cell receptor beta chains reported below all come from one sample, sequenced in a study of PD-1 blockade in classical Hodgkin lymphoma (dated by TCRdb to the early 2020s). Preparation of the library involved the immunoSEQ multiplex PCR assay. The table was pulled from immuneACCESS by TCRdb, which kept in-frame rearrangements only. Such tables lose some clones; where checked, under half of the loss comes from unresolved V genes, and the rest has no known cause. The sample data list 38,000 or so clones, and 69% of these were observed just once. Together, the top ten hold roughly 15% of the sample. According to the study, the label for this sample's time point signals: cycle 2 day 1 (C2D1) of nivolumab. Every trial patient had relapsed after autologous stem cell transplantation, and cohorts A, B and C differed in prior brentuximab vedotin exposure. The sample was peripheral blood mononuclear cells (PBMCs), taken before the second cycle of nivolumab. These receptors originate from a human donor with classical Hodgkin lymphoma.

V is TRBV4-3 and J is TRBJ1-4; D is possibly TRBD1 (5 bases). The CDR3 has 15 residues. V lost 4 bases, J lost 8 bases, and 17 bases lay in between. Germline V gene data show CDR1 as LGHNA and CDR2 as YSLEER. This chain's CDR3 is CASSRRDGFGEKLFF. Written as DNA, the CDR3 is TGCGCCAGCAGCCGCCGGGACGGCTTCGGAGAAAAACTGTTTTTT.

The CDR3 nucleotides read TGTGCCAGCAGTCTCGATTGGACAGGGGGCTCCGGGGAGCTGTTTTTT. Translated: CASSLDWTGGSGELFF. This chain links TRBV7-3 with TRBJ2-2; 11 bases fit TRBD1. Germline lookup yields CDR1 SGHTA and CDR2 FQGTGA. The CDR3 consists of 16 residues. The ends lost 6 bases at V and 6 bases at J; junction bases unmatched: 9. The full variable domain, in which reference TRBV7-3 and TRBJ2-2 provide the parts outside the CDR3, is GAGVSQTPSNKVTEKGKYVELRCDPISGHTALYWYRQSLGQGPEFLIYFQGTGAADDSGLPNDRFFAVRPEGSVSTLKIQRTERGDSAVYLCASSLDWTGGSGELFFGEGSRLTVL.

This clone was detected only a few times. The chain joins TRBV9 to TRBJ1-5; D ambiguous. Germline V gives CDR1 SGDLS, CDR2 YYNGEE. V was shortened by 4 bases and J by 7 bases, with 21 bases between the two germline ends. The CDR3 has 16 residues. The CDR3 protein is CASSPSMQLTTQPQHF. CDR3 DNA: TGTGCCAGCAGCCCTTCGATGCAGTTAACTACGCAGCCCCAGCATTTT. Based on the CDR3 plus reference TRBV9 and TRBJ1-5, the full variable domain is DSGVTQTPKHLITATGQRVTLRCSPRSGDLSVYWYQQSLDQGLQFLIQYYNGEERAKGNILERFSAQQFPDLHSELNLSSLELGDSALYFCASSPSMQLTTQPQHFGDGTRLSIL.

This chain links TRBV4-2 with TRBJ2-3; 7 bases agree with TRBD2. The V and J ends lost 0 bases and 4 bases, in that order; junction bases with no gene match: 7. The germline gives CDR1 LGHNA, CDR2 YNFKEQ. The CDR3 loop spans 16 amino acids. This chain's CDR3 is CASSQDPGGSPDTQYF. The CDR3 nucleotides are TGTGCCAGCAGCCAAGATCCGGGAGGATCCCCAGATACGCAGTATTTT.

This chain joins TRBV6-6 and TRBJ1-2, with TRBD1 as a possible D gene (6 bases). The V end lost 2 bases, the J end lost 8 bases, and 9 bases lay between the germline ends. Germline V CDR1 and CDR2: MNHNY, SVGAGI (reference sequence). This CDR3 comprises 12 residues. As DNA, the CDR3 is TGTGCCAGCAGTTACCCGACAGGCGGCTACACCTTC. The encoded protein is CASSYPTGGYTF.